This T cell receptor beta chain was profiled in a study of blood T cell repertoires in COVID-19. The overall study: Donors in the United States, Italy and Spain gave samples during acute or convalescent COVID-19. Sources were T cells, B-cell-depleted T cells, or PBMCs; the material itself was cDNA or gDNA.

V was cut by 2 bases and J by 0 bases, with 6 bases left in between. CDR1 and CDR2 from the germline V gene are SGHDT and YYEEEE. The CDR3 extends over 13 amino acids. Participant-reported clinical history was the basis for cohort assignment. Original handling: Cell counts per sample came from amplifying reference gene primers. Clones were sequenced by immunoSEQ multiplex PCR, and TCRdb holds only the in-frame ones, with some missing. Clone size and the V and J calls come from that table; the DNA yielded D and trimming. The table records about 150,000 clones, approximately 90% of them present only once.

The sequencing input was PBMCs or T cells enriched from blood (not recorded which). The receptor was isolated from a woman in her forties who had been exposed to COVID-19. The V gene is TRBV5-6, the J gene TRBJ2-7; D ambiguous. The DNA of the CDR3 is TGTGCCAGCAGCTTTTACAGCTCCTACGAGCAGTACTTC. It translates to CASSFYSSYEQYF.